A single sample gave rise to the 18 T cell receptor beta chains below, sequenced in a study of blood T cell repertoires in COVID-19. Only in-frame clones appear in the TCRdb table, and some are missing; sequencing was by immunoSEQ multiplex PCR. The table shows approximately 270,000 clones, with around 88% occurring only once. The sequenced material came from peripheral blood. All receptors derive from a woman aged 30 to 39 with COVID-19, enrolled during active disease.

This sequence joins TRBV5-1 and TRBJ2-7; TRBD1 might be the D (5 bases). The CDR3 sequence is 15 residues long. Trimming took 3 bases from V and 4 from J, leaving 17 bases between them. Germline assignment: CDR1 SGHRS and CDR2 YFSETQ. CDR3 loop: CASSWSAGFRYEQYF. CDR3 DNA sequence: TGCGCCAGCAGCTGGAGTGCAGGGTTTAGGTACGAGCAGTACTTC.

The chain joins TRBV5-1 to TRBJ2-5, with 9 bases lining up with TRBD2. V was pared by 4 bases and J by 1 base, with 5 bases of the junction left unmatched. The CDR3 sequence is 15 residues long. The germline gives CDR1 SGHRS, CDR2 YFSETQ. The DNA of the CDR3 is TGCGCCAGCAGCATTAGCGGGGGTCTCCAAGAGACCCAGTACTTC. It yields the protein CASSISGGLQETQYF. The complete variable domain, with remaining parts taken from reference TRBV5-1 and TRBJ2-5, reads KAGVTQTPRYLIKTRGQQVTLSCSPISGHRSVSWYQQTPGQGLQFLFEYFSETQRNKGNFPGRFSGRQFSNSRSEMNVSTLELGDSALYLCASSISGGLQETQYFGPGTRLLVL.

Only a few counts were recorded for this clone. The rearrangement links TRBV30 to TRBJ2-2; a possible D gene is TRBD1 (6 bases). The CDR3 runs to 13 residues. The V gene's germline CDR1 is GTSNPN and CDR2 SVGIG (reference sequence). V lost 3 bases, J lost 7 bases, and 12 bases lay in between. CDR3 in DNA: TGTGCCTGGAGCCAAACAGGGTTCGGGGAGCTGTTTTTT. It translates to CAWSQTGFGELFF.

This chain joins TRBV3-1 (or the pseudogene TRBV3-2) and TRBJ2-5; D remains ambiguous. The CDR3 is 12 residues long. The ends were cut back, 1 base at V and 7 bases at J, with 7 bases in the middle. Germline lookup yields CDR1 LGHDT and CDR2 YNNKEL (reference sequence). CDR3 DNA: TGTGCCAGCAGCCAAGGGCCCAGGACCCAGTACTTC. As protein: CASSQGPRTQYF.

The chain has TRBV9 and TRBJ2-1; the match to TRBD1 covers 8 bases. The ends lost 1 base at V and 6 bases at J; junction bases unmatched: 12. Germline CDR1 SGDLS, CDR2 YYNGEE. The CDR3 is made up of 17 amino acids. Written as DNA, the CDR3 is TGTGCCAGCAGCGTAAGCGCAGGGGGCGCGTACTTCAATGAGCAGTTCTTC. Translating it yields CASSVSAGGAYFNEQFF.

The rearrangement uses TRBV6-2 or TRBV6-3 and TRBJ1-2; the match to TRBD1 covers 7 bases. The CDR3 extends over 14 amino acids. Germline assignment: CDR1 MNHEY and CDR2 SVGEGT. Unmatched junction bases numbered 8, after V lost 2 bases and J lost 8 bases. The CDR3 is CASSYQGQFRGYTF. CDR3 nucleotide sequence: TGTGCCAGCAGTTACCAGGGACAGTTCCGCGGCTACACCTTC.

V usage is TRBV10-3 and J usage is TRBJ1-4; 7 bases fit TRBD1. CDR3 length: 14 residues. Germline CDR1 ENHRY, CDR2 SYGVKD. V gave up 2 bases and J gave up 5 bases; unmatched junction bases: 2. In DNA form, the CDR3 reads TGTGCCATCAGTGAGGGCAGGGGGAATGAAAAACTGTTTTTT. Protein sequence: CAISEGRGNEKLFF.

The J gene is TRBJ2-2, the V gene TRBV5-1; D perhaps matches TRBD2 (7 bases). The germline CDR1 and CDR2 sequences are SGHRS and YFSETQ. The CDR3 runs to 16 residues. Between the trimmed V and J ends, which lost 4 bases and 3 bases, there was a span of 16 bases. For the CDR3, the DNA is TGCGCCAGCAGCCCTGGTGGGGGGGCCCACACCGGGGAGCTGTTTTTT. Translating it yields CASSPGGGAHTGELFF. The full variable domain, in which reference TRBV5-1 and TRBJ2-2 provide the parts outside the CDR3, is KAGVTQTPRYLIKTRGQQVTLSCSPISGHRSVSWYQQTPGQGLQFLFEYFSETQRNKGNFPGRFSGRQFSNSRSEMNVSTLELGDSALYLCASSPGGGAHTGELFFGEGSRLTVL.

The chain has TRBV5-1 and TRBJ2-5, with 13 bases aligning to TRBD2. With 2 bases clipped from V and 3 bases from J, the junction kept 4 bases outside the gene matches. The V gene's germline CDR1 is SGHRS and CDR2 YFSETQ. This CDR3 spans 16 amino acids. The CDR3 nucleotides read TGCGCCAGCAGCTTAGGACTAGCGGGGGCCGAAGAGACCCAGTACTTC. It encodes CASSLGLAGAEETQYF.

The rearrangement links TRBV9 to TRBJ1-2, with D tentatively TRBD1 (5 bases). CDR1 SGDLS and CDR2 YYNGEE come from the germline V gene. The germline V and J ends were trimmed by 0 bases and 0 bases, with 12 bases remaining between them. The CDR3 sequence is 16 residues long. The CDR3 sequence is CASSVVQGSANYGYTF. The CDR3 coding sequence is TGTGCCAGCAGCGTAGTTCAGGGCTCTGCTAACTATGGCTACACCTTC.

The chain links TRBV10-3 to TRBJ2-3; 8 bases align to TRBD1. This CDR3 is built from 16 residues. V shed 3 bases and J 5 bases; nucleotides not matched to a gene: 10. CDR1 is ENHRY and CDR2 is SYGVKD in the germline V gene. CDR3 DNA sequence: TGTGCCATCAGTGATATAGTAACACAGGGGGAAGATACGCAGTATTTT. This gives the protein CAISDIVTQGEDTQYF.

The chain carries TRBV9 and TRBJ2-1, with D maybe TRBD1 (6 bases). Trimming cost V 5 bases and J 0 bases, with 24 bases left between them. This CDR3 is 19 amino acids long. Germline V gene data show CDR1 as SGDLS and CDR2 as YYNGEE. CDR3 nucleotides: TGTGCCAGCAGGCTAGAGGGGAAAGGACAGCCGAGCTCCTACAATGAGCAGTTCTTC. Protein: CASRLEGKGQPSSYNEQFF.

The sample holds a few counts of this clone. This sequence joins TRBV7-2 and TRBJ2-5, with 8 bases identical to TRBD2. Germline V gene sequence: CDR1 SGHTA, CDR2 FQGNSA. Germline trimming cut 5 bases from V and 5 bases from J; bases unmatched to any gene: 7. The CDR3 is made up of 14 amino acids. CDR3 region: CASSPGGRWETQYF. In DNA form, the CDR3 reads TGTGCCAGCAGCCCGGGGGGGCGGTGGGAGACCCAGTACTTC.

The chain is built from TRBV15 and TRBJ2-7; a possible D gene is TRBD1 (5 bases). With 0 bases removed from V and 0 bases from J, the gap between germline ends came to 6 bases. The CDR3 has 14 residues. Germline CDR1 reads LNHNV; CDR2 reads YYDKDF (reference sequence). CDR3 in amino acids: CATSRDGASYEQYF. The DNA for the CDR3 is TGTGCCACCAGCAGAGATGGGGCCTCCTACGAGCAGTACTTC.

This sequence joins TRBV24-1 and TRBJ2-1; TRBD2 matches at 14 bases. J lost 7 bases, V lost 3 bases, and 7 bases had no gene match. This CDR3 region has 17 residues. CDR1 KGHDR and CDR2 SFDVKD come from the germline V gene. CDR3 residues: CATSDGLAGGGTNEQFF. The CDR3 nucleotides are TGTGCCACCAGTGATGGACTAGCGGGGGGAGGAACGAATGAGCAGTTCTTC.

This chain connects TRBV24-1 to TRBJ2-2, with 7 bases matching TRBD1. The CDR3 loop spans 18 amino acids. The V gene's germline CDR1 is KGHDR and CDR2 SFDVKD. After removal of 4 bases from V and 0 bases from J, the junction contained 10 bases not matched to a gene. The CDR3 DNA follows: TGTGCCACCAGTGACCCCGCTTGGACAGGCCCGAACACCGGGGAGCTGTTTTTT. It codes for CATSDPAWTGPNTGELFF.

DNA of the CDR3: TGTGCCAGCCGGACAGACCCCACCCTACGAGGCTACGAGCAGTACGTC. Amino acids: CASRTDPTLRGYEQYV. The chain employs TRBV7-4 and TRBJ2-7; possible D gene TRBD1, 6 bases. The CDR3 spans 16 residues. Germline V gives CDR1 SGHVT, CDR2 SQSDAQ. V gave up 8 bases and J gave up 3 bases, with 23 bases separating them.

The chain joins TRBV10-3 to TRBJ1-2, with D possibly TRBD1 on 6 matching bases. Germline CDR1 is ENHRY and CDR2 is SYGVKD. Trimming took off 0 bases at V and 3 bases at J, with 11 bases between the two ends. This CDR3 is 15 amino acids long. The CDR3 spells CAISESQGRDYGYTF. DNA of the CDR3: TGTGCCATCAGTGAGTCACAGGGACGAGACTATGGCTACACCTTC.